This T cell receptor beta chain was profiled in a study of beta chain features in type 1 diabetes. At the level of the study: Sorted cell examination encompassed 100,000,000 or so cells across all samples. Whole-study findings and limits: Because the template was cDNA, high-expressing cells might be over-represented. Type 1 diabetes patients had moderately but significantly shorter TCRB CDR3s in all four CD4+ subsets. The study left unresolved whether HLA type influences TCRB rearrangement. Among patients, naive, central memory and Treg TCRB repertoires appeared more similar than among healthy donors.

The investigators reverse transcribed all of the isolated RNA, so they sequenced expressed TCRB transcripts. The repertoire was sequenced with immunoSEQ multiplex PCR; TCRdb's copy has only in-frame clones and lacks some. The sample contains 20,000 to 30,000 clones, 49% of which appear only once. The CDR3 covers 14 residues. Trimming removed 5 bases from V and 10 bases from J; junction bases left unmatched: 14. The germline gives CDR1 SGHRS, CDR2 YFSETQ. This clone was seen a handful of times. Its cognate antigen is unknown. The TCR was taken from a young man with type 1 diabetes. The source material was stem cell memory CD4+ T cells from blood. The chain employs TRBV5-1 and TRBJ2-5; 7 bases match TRBD2. CDR3 protein: CASRMSSGPGGQYF. The CDR3 DNA is TGCGCCAGCAGAATGTCTAGCGGTCCCGGGGGCCAGTACTTC.